A single TCR beta chain is shown here with its context. Its antigen is undetermined. CDR1 is SNHLY and CDR2 is FYNNEI in the germline V gene. The CDR3 length is 13 residues. Losses at the gene ends were 9 bases for V and 1 base for J; bases not matched to a gene: 1. The protocol was immunoSEQ multiplex PCR, while the TCRdb copy is restricted to in-frame clones and leaves out a portion. The repertoire holds approximately 2,000,000 clones, with just under 95% as singletons. These data originate in a study of shared clonotypes between healthy human individuals. Study observations and caveats: When compared with the clonotypes that were shared by all four sorted-subset donors, the non-shared clonotypes turned out to have lower generation probabilities. Of the naive CD4 clonotypes, around 4.7% were shared across a few donors.

All donors were healthy HIV-negative adults lacking recent acute infections or vaccinations. Caucasian adults residing in Nashville, Tennessee made up all the donors. This clonotype was sampled from a man between 18 and 35 years old in good health. Some clones in this sample may be carry-over from other donors' samples. The sequencing sample was made of naive CD4+ T cells from PBMCs. Noted subset: CD45RA+ positively selected. The chain has TRBV2 and TRBJ1-5, with 9 positions matching TRBD1. The CDR3 reads CASDRGSNQPQHF. The DNA for the CDR3 is TGTGCCAGTGACAGGGGGAGCAATCAGCCCCAGCATTTT.